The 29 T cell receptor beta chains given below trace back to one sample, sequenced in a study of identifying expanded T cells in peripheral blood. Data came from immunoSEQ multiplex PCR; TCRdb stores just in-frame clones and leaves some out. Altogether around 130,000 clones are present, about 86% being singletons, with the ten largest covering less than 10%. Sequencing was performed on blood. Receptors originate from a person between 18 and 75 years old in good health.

The CDR3 DNA follows: TGCGCCAGCAACCCAGACGCGGGGGGTGGGAATGAGCAGTTCTTC. Translation: CASNPDAGGGNEQFF. This chain joins TRBV5-1 and TRBJ2-1, with 8 bases matching TRBD2. The germline CDR1 and CDR2 sequences are SGHRS and YFSETQ. This CDR3 is 15 amino acids long. After removal of 6 bases from V and 7 bases from J, the junction contained 12 bases not matched to a gene. Looking up the rest from reference TRBV5-1 and TRBJ2-1 gives the full variable domain: KAGVTQTPRYLIKTRGQQVTLSCSPISGHRSVSWYQQTPGQGLQFLFEYFSETQRNKGNFPGRFSGRQFSNSRSEMNVSTLELGDSALYLCASNPDAGGGNEQFFGPGTRLTVL.

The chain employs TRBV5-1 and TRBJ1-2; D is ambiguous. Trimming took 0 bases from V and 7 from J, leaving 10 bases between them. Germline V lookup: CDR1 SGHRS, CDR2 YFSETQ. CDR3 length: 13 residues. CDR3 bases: TGCGCCAGCAGCTTGGTTCCGGAGGGTGGCTACACCTTC. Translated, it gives CASSLVPEGGYTF.

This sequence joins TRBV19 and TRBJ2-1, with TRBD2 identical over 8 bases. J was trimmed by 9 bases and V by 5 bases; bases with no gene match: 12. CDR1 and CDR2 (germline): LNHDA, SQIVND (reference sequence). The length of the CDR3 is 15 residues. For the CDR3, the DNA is TGTGCCAGTAGTTATCCAAGCGGGGGTATCGGTGAGCAGTTCTTC. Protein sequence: CASSYPSGGIGEQFF.

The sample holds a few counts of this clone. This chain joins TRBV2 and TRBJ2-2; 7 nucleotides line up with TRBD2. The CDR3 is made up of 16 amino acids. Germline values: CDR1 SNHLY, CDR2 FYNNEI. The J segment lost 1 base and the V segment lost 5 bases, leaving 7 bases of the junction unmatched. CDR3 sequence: CASSPGGGRNTGELFF. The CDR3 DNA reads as TGTGCCAGCAGTCCCGGCGGCGGGAGGAACACCGGGGAGCTGTTTTTT. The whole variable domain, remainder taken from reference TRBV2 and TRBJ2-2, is EPEVTQTPSHQVTQMGQEVILRCVPISNHLYFYWYRQILGQKVEFLVSFYNNEISEKSEIFDDQFSVERPDGSNFTLKIRSTKLEDSAMYFCASSPGGGRNTGELFFGEGSRLTVL.

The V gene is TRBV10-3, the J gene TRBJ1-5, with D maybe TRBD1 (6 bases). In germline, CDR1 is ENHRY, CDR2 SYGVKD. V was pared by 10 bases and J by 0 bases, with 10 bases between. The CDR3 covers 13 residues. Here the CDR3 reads CATQGYSNQPQHF. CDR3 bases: TGTGCCACACAGGGATATAGCAATCAGCCCCAGCATTTT.

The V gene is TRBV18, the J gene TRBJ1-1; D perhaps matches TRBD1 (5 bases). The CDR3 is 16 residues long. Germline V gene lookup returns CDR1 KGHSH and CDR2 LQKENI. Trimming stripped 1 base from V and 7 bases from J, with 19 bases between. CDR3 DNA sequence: TGTGCCAGCTCACCACGGGGGGGACTACTAACCGGTGAAGCTTTCTTT. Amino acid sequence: CASSPRGGLLTGEAFF. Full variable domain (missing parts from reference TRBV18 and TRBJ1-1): NAGVMQNPRHLVRRRGQEARLRCSPMKGHSHVYWYRQLPEEGLKFMVYLQKENIIDESGMPKERFSAEFPKEGPSILRIQQVVRGDSAAYFCASSPRGGLLTGEAFFGQGTRLTVV.

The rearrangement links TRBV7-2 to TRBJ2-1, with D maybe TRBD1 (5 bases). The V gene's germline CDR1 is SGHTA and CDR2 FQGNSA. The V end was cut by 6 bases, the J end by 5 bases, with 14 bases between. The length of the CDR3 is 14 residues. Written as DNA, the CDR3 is TGTGCCAGCAGAATCCGACAGATGAACAATGAGCAGTTCTTC. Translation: CASRIRQMNNEQFF.

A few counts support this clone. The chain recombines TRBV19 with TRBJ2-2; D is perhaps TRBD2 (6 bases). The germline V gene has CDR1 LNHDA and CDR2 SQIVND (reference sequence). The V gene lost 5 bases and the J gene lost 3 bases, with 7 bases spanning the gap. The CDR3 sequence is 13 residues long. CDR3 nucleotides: TGTGCCAGTAGTCGGAGGGACACCGGGGAGCTGTTTTTT. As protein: CASSRRDTGELFF.

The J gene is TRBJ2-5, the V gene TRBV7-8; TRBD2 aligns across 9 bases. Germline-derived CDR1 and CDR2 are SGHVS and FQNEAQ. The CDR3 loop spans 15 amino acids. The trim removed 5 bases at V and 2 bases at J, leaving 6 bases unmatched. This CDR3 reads CASSPISGGQETQYF. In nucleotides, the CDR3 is TGTGCCAGCAGCCCCATTAGCGGGGGTCAAGAGACCCAGTACTTC.

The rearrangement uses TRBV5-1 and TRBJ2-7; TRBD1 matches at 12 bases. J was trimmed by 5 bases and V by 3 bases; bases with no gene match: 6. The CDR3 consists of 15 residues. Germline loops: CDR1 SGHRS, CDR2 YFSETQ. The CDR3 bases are TGCGCCAGCAGCTCGGGGGACAGGGGGCAAAACGAGCAGTACTTC. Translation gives CASSSGDRGQNEQYF.

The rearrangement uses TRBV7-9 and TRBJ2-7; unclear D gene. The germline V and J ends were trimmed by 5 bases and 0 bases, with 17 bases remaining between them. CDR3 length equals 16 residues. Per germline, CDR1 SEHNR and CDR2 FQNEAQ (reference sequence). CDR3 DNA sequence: TGTGCCAGCAGCCCAGATGGGGTAGGTAGCTCCTACGAGCAGTACTTC. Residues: CASSPDGVGSSYEQYF.

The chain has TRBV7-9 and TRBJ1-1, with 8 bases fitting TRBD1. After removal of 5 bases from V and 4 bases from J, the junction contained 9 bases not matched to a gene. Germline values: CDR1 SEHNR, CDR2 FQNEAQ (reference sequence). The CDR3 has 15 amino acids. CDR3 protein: CASSAGTGLVTEAFF. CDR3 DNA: TGTGCCAGCAGCGCCGGGACAGGCCTTGTCACTGAAGCTTTCTTT.

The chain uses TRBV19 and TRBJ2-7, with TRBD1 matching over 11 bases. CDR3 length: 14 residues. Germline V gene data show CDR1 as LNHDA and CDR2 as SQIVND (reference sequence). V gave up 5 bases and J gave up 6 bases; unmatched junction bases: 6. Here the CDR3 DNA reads TGTGCCAGTAGTCCCGGGACAGGGGGAGGCGAGCAGTACTTC. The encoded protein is CASSPGTGGGEQYF.

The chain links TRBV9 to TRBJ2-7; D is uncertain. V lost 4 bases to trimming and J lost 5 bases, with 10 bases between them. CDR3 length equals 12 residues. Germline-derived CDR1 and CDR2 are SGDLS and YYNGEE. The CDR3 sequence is CASSSRQNEQYF. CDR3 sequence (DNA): TGTGCCAGCAGCTCCCGACAAAACGAGCAGTACTTC. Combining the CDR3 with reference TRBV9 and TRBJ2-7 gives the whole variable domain DSGVTQTPKHLITATGQRVTLRCSPRSGDLSVYWYQQSLDQGLQFLIQYYNGEERAKGNILERFSAQQFPDLHSELNLSSLELGDSALYFCASSSRQNEQYFGPGTRLTVT.

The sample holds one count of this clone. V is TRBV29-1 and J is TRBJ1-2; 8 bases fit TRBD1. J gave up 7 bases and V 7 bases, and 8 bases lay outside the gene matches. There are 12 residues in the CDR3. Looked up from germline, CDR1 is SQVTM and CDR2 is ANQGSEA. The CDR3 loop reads CSAQGEVGGYTF. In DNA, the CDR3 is TGCAGCGCACAGGGGGAGGTGGGTGGCTACACCTTC.

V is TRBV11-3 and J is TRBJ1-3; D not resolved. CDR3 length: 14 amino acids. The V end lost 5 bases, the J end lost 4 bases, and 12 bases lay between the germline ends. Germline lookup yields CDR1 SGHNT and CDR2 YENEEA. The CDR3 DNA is TGTGCCAGCAGCAACCTAACACCCGGAAACACCATATATTTT. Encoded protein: CASSNLTPGNTIYF.

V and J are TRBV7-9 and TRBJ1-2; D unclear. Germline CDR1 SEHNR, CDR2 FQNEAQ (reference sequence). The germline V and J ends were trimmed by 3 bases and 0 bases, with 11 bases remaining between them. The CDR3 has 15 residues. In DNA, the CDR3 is TGTGCCAGCAGCTTGTGGCCAGGCTCTAACTATGGCTACACCTTC. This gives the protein CASSLWPGSNYGYTF.

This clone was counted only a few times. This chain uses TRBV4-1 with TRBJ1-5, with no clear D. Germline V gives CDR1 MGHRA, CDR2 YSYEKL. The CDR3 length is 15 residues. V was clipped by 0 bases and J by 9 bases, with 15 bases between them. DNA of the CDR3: TGCGCCAGCAGCCAAGACGCGTTAGGCGGGCGGCCCCAGCATTTT. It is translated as CASSQDALGGRPQHF.

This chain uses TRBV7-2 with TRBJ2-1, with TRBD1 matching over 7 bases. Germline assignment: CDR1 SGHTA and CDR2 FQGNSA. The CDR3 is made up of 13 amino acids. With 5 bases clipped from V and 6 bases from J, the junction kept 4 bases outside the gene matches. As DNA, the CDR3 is TGTGCCAGCAGCCAGGGGGTTTTCAATGAGCAGTTCTTC. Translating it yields CASSQGVFNEQFF.

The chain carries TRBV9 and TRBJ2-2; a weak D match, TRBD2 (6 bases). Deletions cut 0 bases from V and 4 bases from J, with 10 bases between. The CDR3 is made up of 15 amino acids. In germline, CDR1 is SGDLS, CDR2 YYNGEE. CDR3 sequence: CASSVEVGGTGELFF. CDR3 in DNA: TGTGCCAGCAGCGTAGAGGTGGGAGGCACCGGGGAGCTGTTTTTT.

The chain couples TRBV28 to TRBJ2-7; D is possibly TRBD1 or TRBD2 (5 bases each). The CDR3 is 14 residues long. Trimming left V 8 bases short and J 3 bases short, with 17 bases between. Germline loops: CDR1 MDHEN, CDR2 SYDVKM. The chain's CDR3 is CASFGDAGSYEQYF. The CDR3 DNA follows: TGTGCCAGCTTTGGGGACGCAGGAAGCTACGAGCAGTACTTC.

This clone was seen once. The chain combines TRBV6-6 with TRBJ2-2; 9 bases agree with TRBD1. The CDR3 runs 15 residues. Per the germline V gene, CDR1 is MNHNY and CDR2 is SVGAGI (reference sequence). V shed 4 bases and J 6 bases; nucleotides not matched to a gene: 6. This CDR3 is CASSSGTGTPGELFF. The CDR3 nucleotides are TGTGCCAGCAGTTCCGGGACAGGGACTCCCGGGGAGCTGTTTTTT.

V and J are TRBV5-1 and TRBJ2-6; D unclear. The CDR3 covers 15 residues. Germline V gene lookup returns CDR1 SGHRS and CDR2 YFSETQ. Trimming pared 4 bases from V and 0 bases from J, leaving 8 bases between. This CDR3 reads CASSPVVSGANVLTF. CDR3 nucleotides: TGCGCCAGCAGCCCGGTGGTCTCTGGGGCCAACGTCCTGACTTTC. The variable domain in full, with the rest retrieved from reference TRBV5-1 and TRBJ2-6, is KAGVTQTPRYLIKTRGQQVTLSCSPISGHRSVSWYQQTPGQGLQFLFEYFSETQRNKGNFPGRFSGRQFSNSRSEMNVSTLELGDSALYLCASSPVVSGANVLTFGAGSRLTVL.

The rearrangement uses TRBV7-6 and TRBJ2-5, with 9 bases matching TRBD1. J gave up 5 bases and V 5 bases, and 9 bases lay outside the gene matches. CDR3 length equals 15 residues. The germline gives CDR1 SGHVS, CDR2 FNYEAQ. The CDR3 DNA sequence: TGTGCCAGCAGCGTCCAGGACAGGGGAGGGGAGACCCAGTACTTC. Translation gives CASSVQDRGGETQYF.

CDR3 loop: CASSFRQGTTNEKLFF. The CDR3 nucleotides read TGTGCCAGCAGCTTCCGACAGGGAACAACTAATGAAAAACTGTTTTTT. The J gene is TRBJ1-4, the V gene TRBV5-6; 7 positions match TRBD1. The CDR3 runs 16 residues. Germline V lookup: CDR1 SGHDT, CDR2 YYEEEE. V dropped 2 bases and J dropped 0; count of bases not matched to a gene: 4.

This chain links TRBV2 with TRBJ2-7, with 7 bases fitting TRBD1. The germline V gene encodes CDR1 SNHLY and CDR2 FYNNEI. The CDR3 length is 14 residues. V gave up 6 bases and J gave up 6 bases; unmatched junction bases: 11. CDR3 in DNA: TGTGCCAGCAGAAACCGGGACAGAGTAAGCGAGCAGTACTTC. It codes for CASRNRDRVSEQYF.

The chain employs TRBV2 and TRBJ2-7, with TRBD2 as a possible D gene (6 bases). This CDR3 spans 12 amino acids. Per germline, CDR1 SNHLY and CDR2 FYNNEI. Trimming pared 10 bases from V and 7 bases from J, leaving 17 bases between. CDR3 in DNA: TGTGCCACCGGGCTTGACGGGGGAGAGCAGTACTTC. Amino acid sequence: CATGLDGGEQYF.

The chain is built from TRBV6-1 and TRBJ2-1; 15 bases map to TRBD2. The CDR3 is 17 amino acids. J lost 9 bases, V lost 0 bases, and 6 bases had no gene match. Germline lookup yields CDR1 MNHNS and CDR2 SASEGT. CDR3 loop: CASSEAYGLAGGVEQFF. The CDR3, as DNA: TGTGCCAGCAGTGAAGCTTACGGACTAGCGGGAGGGGTTGAGCAGTTCTTC.

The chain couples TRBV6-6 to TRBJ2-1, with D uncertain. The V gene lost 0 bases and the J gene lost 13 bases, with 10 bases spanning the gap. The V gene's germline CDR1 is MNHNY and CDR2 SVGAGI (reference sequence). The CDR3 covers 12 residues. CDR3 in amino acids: CASSYSGSTQFF. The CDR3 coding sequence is TGTGCCAGCAGTTACTCGGGTAGCACTCAGTTCTTC.